Listed below are T cell receptor beta chains from one sample, sequenced in a study of blood T cell repertoires in COVID-19. Method: immunoSEQ multiplex PCR; TCRdb's copy keeps in-frame clones and lacks some. The repertoire consists of some 340,000 clones, with roughly four fifths occurring once and the leading ten covering about 5%. Specimen: PBMCs or T cells enriched from blood (not recorded which). These TCRs come from a woman between 50 and 59 years old who had recovered from COVID-19. The CDR3 runs from the conserved cysteine through the conserved F or W. D genes are given only for firm matches.

D	V	J	DNA	CDR3
TRBD2	TRBV10-3	TRBJ2-1	TGTGCCTCCGCTAGCGGGATCGGAGATGAGCAGTTCTTC	CASASGIGDEQFF
TRBD1	TRBV20-1	TRBJ1-2	TGCAGTGCCTTCACAGGGGGTGGCTACACCTTC	CSAFTGGGYTF
TRBD1	TRBV14	TRBJ2-7	TGTGCCAGCAGCTCGGGGACAGTCAGGGCTAACGAGCAGTACTTC	CASSSGTVRANEQYF
TRBD1	TRBV7-2	TRBJ1-6	TGTGCCAGCAGCTTACAGACAGGGGGGAGTTCACCCCTCCACTTT	CASSLQTGGSSPLHF
.	TRBV7-2	TRBJ1-2	TGTGCCAGCAGCTTGGGGGGAGGTCGGTATGGCTACACCTTC	CASSLGGGRYGYTF
TRBD1	TRBV6-2/TRBV6-3	TRBJ2-7	TGTGCCAGCAGCCAGGGACAGCTCTACGAGCAGTACTTC	CASSQGQLYEQYF
TRBD1	TRBV5-4	TRBJ1-2	TGTGCCAGCAGCTTGCTCGGGACAGGGGAGGTCTACACCTTC	CASSLLGTGEVYTF
.	TRBV5-6	TRBJ2-1	TGTGCCAGCAGCCCCCTTTCCTTTGGACAGATCTACAATGAGCAGTTCTTC	CASSPLSFGQIYNEQFF
TRBD2	TRBV7-2	TRBJ2-3	TGTGCCAGCAGCTTAGGGGGGACTAGCGGGAGGAGCACAGATACGCAGTATTTT	CASSLGGTSGRSTDTQYF
.	TRBV11-2	TRBJ2-1	TGTGCCAGCAGCCCCCCGGGGGTGGGCAATGAGCAGTTCTTC	CASSPPGVGNEQFF
TRBD1	TRBV7-8	TRBJ2-3	TGTGCCAGCAGTTACAAAACAAGACAGGGGGTGGGCACAGATACGCAGTATTTT	CASSYKTRQGVGTDTQYF
.	TRBV19	TRBJ1-6	TGTGCCAGCCAGGGACATTTGGATTCACCCCTCCACTTT	CASQGHLDSPLHF
.	TRBV5-6	TRBJ2-5	TGTGCCAGCAGCTTGGCAGGGAGGGAGACCCAGTACTTC	CASSLAGRETQYF